This T cell receptor (beta chain) was documented in a study of blood T cell repertoires in COVID-19 (dated by TCRdb to the early 2020s). Regarding the research as a whole: The collaborator samples originated in the United States, Italy and Spain and spanned the acute and convalescent phases of COVID-19. Where available, HLA class I and class II types were taken from metadata supplied by the sample provider and were not determined by assay-based typing. Sample metadata almost always included a de-identified subject ID, COVID-19 status, age in years and sex. The repertoires were made available in a free public database intended to serve as a resource for research on the immune response to SARS-CoV-2. Subjects who had been exposed to COVID-19, were actively infected with it, or had recovered from it provided the deeply sampled blood TCRbeta repertoires that made up the dataset. The samples were drawn from the first 160 participants of the ongoing ImmuneRACE study and from 950 to 1,500 subjects provided by 6 global collaborators. The prospective study material was composed of cDNA or gDNA derived from T cells, B-cell-depleted T cells, or PBMCs. Study-wide conclusions, independent of this receptor: The amount of clinical and demographic metadata varied by source and participant and was provided uncurated.

Collaborating institutions collected whole blood in K2EDTA tubes following their own protocols. For TCRbeta analysis, collaborator samples were shipped as frozen whole blood, as isolated PBMCs, or as DNA extracted from either sample type. As for this clone: Its antigen is currently not known. No much larger clonotype is one base removed from it; base qualities were not supplied.

TCRbeta CDR3 regions were amplified from genomic DNA using the immunoSEQ Assay, a bias-controlled multiplex PCR. In the source study's methods: The number of nucleated cells in each sample was estimated from the amplification of reference gene primers within the assay. To quantify the absolute abundance of each unique TCRbeta CDR3 rearrangement, sequence reads were collapsed and filtered. For each sample, productive Simpson clonality was calculated by taking the square root of Simpson's diversity index across productive rearrangements. Not all clones reach the TCRdb copy of this immuneACCESS table, which keeps in-frame sequences only. Checked studies attribute under half of the gap to unresolved V genes and leave the rest unexplained. The DNA was the basis for D and trimming; V, J and clone size are from that table. The sample table holds roughly 160,000 clones, of which approximately 80% were seen once. The top ten constitute less than 3.5% of the sample.

The clonotype comes from a woman aged 60-70 years with acute or convalescent COVID-19. The sequenced sample consisted of peripheral blood.

The nucleotides read TGTGCCAGCAGCCTTCCCTACGAGCAGTACTTC. This yields the protein CASSLPYEQYF. The chain is made from TRBV7-2 and TRBJ2-7, with the identity of the D gene unclear. Trimming takes 5 bases from V and 2 bases from J, and the germline ends sit 4 bases apart. CDR1 and CDR2, looked up from the germline V gene, are SGHTA and FQGNSA. From its cysteine to its phenylalanine, the CDR3 spans 11 amino acids. The DNA shown is the 33-base CDR3, in frame from base 1.